This T cell receptor beta chain was sequenced in a study of blood T cell repertoires in COVID-19. J lost 6 bases, V lost 0 bases, and 8 bases had no gene match. CDR1 is SGHDT, CDR2 YYEEEE, per germline. The CDR3 is made up of 17 amino acids. Measured with immunoSEQ multiplex PCR; TCRdb has only the in-frame clones, and not every one. The sample records about 310,000 clones, roughly 84% being singletons. The V gene is TRBV5-6, the J gene TRBJ2-3; TRBD1 matches 12 bases. The receptor comes from a man aged 45-60 years with active or convalescent COVID-19. Sequenced sample: peripheral blood. This CDR3 reads CASSLGPGTGGKDTQYF. In DNA, the CDR3 is TGTGCCAGCAGCTTGGGTCCCGGGACAGGGGGCAAGGATACGCAGTATTTT.